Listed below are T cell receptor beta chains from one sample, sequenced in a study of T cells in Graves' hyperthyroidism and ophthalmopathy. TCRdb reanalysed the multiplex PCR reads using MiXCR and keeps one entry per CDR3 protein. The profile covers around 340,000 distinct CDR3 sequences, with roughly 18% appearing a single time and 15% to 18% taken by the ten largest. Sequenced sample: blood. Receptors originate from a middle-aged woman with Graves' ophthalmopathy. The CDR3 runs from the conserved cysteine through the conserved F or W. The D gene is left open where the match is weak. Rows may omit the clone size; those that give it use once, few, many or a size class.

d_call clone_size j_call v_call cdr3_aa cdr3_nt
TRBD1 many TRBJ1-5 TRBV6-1 CASRQGQGGDQPQHF TGTGCCAGCAGACAAGGACAGGGAGGGGATCAGCCCCAGCATTTT
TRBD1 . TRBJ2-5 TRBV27 CASSATGMGETQYF TGTGCCAGCAGTGCGACAGGGATGGGGGAGACCCAGTACTTC
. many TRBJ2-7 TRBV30 CAWSTYMFDEQYF TGTGCCTGGAGCACCTACATGTTCGACGAGCAGTACTTC
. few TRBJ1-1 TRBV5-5 CASSLLLLGPQGSQAFF TGTGCCAGCAGCTTGTTGTTATTGGGGCCCCAAGGGAGTCAAGCTTTCTTT
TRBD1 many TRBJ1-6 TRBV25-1 CASGTGGAGSPLHF TGTGCCAGCGGAACAGGGGGCGCAGGTTCACCCCTCCACTTT
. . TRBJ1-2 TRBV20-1 CSATLDNFRGYTF TGCAGTGCTACTCTGGACAACTTCAGGGGCTACACCTTC
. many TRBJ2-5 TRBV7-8 CASSLATRAQYF TGTGCCAGCAGCTTGGCAACTAGGGCCCAGTACTTC
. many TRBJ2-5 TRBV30 CAWSGNTRETQYF TGTGCCTGGAGCGGGAACACGAGAGAGACCCAGTACTTC
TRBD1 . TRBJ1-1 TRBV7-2 CASSPWTGEAFF TGTGCCAGCAGCCCATGGACAGGGGAAGCTTTCTTT
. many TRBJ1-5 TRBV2 CASSEENNQPQHF TGTGCCAGCAGTGAGGAAAACAATCAGCCCCAGCATTTT
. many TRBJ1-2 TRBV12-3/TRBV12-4 CASSFHGDFYGYTF TGTGCCAGCAGTTTTCACGGTGACTTCTATGGCTACACCTTC
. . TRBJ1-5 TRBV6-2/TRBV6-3 CASSFGQAPQPQHF TGTGCCAGCAGTTTTGGCCAGGCCCCTCAGCCCCAGCATTTT
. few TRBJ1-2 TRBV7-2 CASSLGPSYGYTF TGTGCCAGCAGCTTAGGGCCCAGCTATGGCTACACCTTC
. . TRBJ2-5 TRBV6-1 CASSEQGGGQETLYF TGTGCCAGCAGTGAGCAGGGAGGGGGCCAAGAGACTCTGTACTTC
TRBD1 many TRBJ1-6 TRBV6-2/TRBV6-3 CASSSNDRGPSPLHF TGTGCCAGCAGTTCCAACGACAGGGGACCTTCACCCCTCCACTTT
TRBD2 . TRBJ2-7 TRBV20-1 CSASPPPGLAGGSPYEQYF TGCAGTGCTAGCCCTCCGCCGGGACTAGCGGGAGGGTCCCCCTACGAGCAGTACTTC
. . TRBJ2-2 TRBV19 CASSTPGLSTGELFF TGTGCCAGTAGTACCCCGGGACTTAGCACCGGGGAGCTGTTTTTT
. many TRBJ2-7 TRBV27 CASRRGASYEQYF TGTGCCAGCCGCCGAGGGGCCTCCTACGAGCAGTACTTC
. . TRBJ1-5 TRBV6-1 CASSMALGRPNQPQHF TGTGCCAGCAGTATGGCGTTAGGCAGACCCAATCAGCCCCAGCATTTT
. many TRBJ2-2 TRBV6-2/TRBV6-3 CASSYHSSLAGELFF TGTGCCAGCAGTTACCACTCTAGCTTGGCCGGGGAGCTGTTTTTT
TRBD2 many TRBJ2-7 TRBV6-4 CASSDSILMTSGSSYEQYF TGTGCCAGCAGTGACTCGATACTAATGACTAGCGGGAGCTCCTACGAGCAGTACTTC
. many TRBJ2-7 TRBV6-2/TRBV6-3 CASSWAGNEQYF TGTGCCAGCAGTTGGGCCGGGAACGAGCAGTACTTC
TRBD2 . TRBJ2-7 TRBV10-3 CAISLSGTSVYEQYF TGTGCCATCAGTTTATCCGGGACTAGCGTTTACGAGCAGTACTTC
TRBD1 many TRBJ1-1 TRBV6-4 CASSDTDRGTEASF TGTGCCAGCAGTGACACCGACAGGGGTACTGAAGCTTCCTTT
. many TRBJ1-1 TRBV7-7 CASSKNTGDYAAFF TGTGCTAGCAGCAAAAATACAGGTGACTACGCAGCTTTCTTT
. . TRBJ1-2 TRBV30 CAAGGYTF TGTGCAGCGGGGGGCTACACCTTC
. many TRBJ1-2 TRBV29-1 CSVEGFNGYTF TGCAGCGTTGAGGGGTTTAATGGCTACACCTTC
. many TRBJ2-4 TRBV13 CASSLGEGAGAKNIQYF TGTGCCAGCAGCTTAGGTGAGGGAGCGGGAGCCAAAAACATTCAGTACTTC
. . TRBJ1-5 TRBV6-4 CASRQDGNQPQHF TGTGCCAGCAGGCAGGATGGCAATCAGCCCCAGCATTTT
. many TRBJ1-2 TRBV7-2 CASSPTGSTGYTF TGTGCCAGCAGCCCAACAGGGTCTACTGGCTACACCTTC
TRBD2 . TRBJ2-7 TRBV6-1 CASRGLAASYEQYF TGTGCCAGCAGGGGACTAGCGGCCTCCTACGAGCAGTACTTC
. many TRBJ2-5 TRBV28 CASSCPSGGGQETQYF TGTGCCAGCAGCTGCCCTAGCGGAGGGGGCCAAGAGACCCAGTACTTC
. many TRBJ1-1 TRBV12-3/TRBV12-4 CASSFGTEAFF TGTGCCAGCAGTTTTGGCACTGAAGCTTTCTTT
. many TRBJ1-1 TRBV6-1 CASSKTVYTEAFF TGTGCCAGCAGCAAGACAGTATACACTGAAGCTTTCTTT
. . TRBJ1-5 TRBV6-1 CASSEGQGQRSNQPQHF TGTGCCAGCAGTGAAGGCCAGGGACAACGCAGCAATCAGCCCCAGCATTTT
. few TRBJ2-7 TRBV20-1 CSARVVGSYEQYF TGCAGTGCTAGAGTTGTGGGATCCTACGAGCAGTACTTC
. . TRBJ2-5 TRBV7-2 CASSLARRAETQYF TGTGCCAGCAGCTTAGCGCGCAGGGCGGAGACCCAGTACTTC
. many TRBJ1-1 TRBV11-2 CASSLGRPGAVVTEAFF TGTGCCAGCAGCTTAGGTCGTCCAGGGGCGGTTGTCACTGAAGCTTTCTTT
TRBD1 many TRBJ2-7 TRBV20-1 CSARQGAGGEQYF TGCAGTGCTAGGCAGGGGGCCGGGGGCGAGCAGTACTTC
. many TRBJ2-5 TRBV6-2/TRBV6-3 CASSTGHRETQYF TGTGCCAGCAGTACGGGACATCGGGAGACCCAGTACTTC
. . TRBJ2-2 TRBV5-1 CASSLLASDTGELFF TGCGCCAGCAGCTTGCTTGCCAGCGATACCGGGGAGCTGTTTTTT
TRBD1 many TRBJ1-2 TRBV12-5 CASGLDPTGEVKGYTF TGTGCTAGTGGTTTGGACCCTACAGGGGAAGTAAAGGGCTACACCTTC
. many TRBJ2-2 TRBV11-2 CASSLDSSSYVGELFF TGTGCCAGCAGCTTAGATTCTAGTAGCTATGTAGGGGAGCTGTTTTTT
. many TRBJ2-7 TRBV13 CASSLGQGGGEQYF TGTGCCAGCAGCCTCGGACAGGGAGGGGGCGAGCAGTACTTC
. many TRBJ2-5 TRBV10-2 CASSESSLGTQYF TGCGCCAGCAGTGAGTCGAGCCTCGGGACCCAGTACTTC
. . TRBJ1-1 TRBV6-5 CSSSYGQELITEAFF TGTTCCAGCAGTTACGGGCAGGAGCTAATCACTGAAGCTTTCTTT
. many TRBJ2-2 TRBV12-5 CASGRHTLNTGELFF TGTGCTAGTGGCCGGCACACTCTGAACACCGGGGAGCTGTTTTTT
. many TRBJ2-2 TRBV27 CASRPDSLNTGELFF TGTGCCAGCAGGCCCGACAGCTTGAACACCGGGGAGCTGTTTTTT
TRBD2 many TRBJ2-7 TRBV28 CASSFPLAGGGRGEQYF TGTGCCAGCAGTTTCCCTTTAGCGGGAGGGGGAAGAGGAGAGCAGTACTTC
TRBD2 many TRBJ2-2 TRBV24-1 CATSDLRLAGNTGELFF TGTGCCACCAGTGATCTCCGACTAGCGGGGAACACCGGGGAGCTGTTTTTT
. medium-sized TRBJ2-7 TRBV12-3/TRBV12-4 CASTRGLAYEQYF TGTGCCAGCACCCGAGGATTAGCCTACGAGCAGTACTTC
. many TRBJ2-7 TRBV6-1 CAISRASLYEQYF TGTGCCATCAGTCGGGCCTCCTTATACGAGCAGTACTTC
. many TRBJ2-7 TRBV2 CASTVKGTFEQYF TGTGCCAGCACCGTCAAAGGGACGTTCGAGCAGTACTTC